The 17 T cell receptor beta chains listed next were all sequenced from one sample in a study of graft-versus-host responses after intestinal transplantation. Clones were read by immunoSEQ multiplex PCR, and TCRdb kept only the in-frame ones, dropping some. This sample yields fewer than 95,000 clones, of which 85% to 95% are seen a single time; roughly 0.17% belongs to the top ten. These receptors are not linked to any known antigen. The sequenced sample was unstimulated CD4+ T cells sorted from spleen or lymph node cells, obtained before transplant. These receptors all come from a human donor who was the organ donor for an intestinal transplant.

This clone has a single count. V gene TRBV5-6 combines with J gene TRBJ1-4; TRBD1 matches at 11 bases. The CDR3 covers 14 residues. V trimming: 5 bases; J trimming: 5 bases; junction bases outside the gene matches: 2. CDR1 is SGHDT and CDR2 is YYEEEE in the germline V gene. CDR3 sequence: CASSWTGGNEKLFF. The CDR3 DNA sequence: TGTGCCAGCAGTTGGACAGGGGGCAATGAAAAACTGTTTTTT.

This chain connects TRBV10-2 to TRBJ2-1, with D hard to call. The length of the CDR3 is 16 residues. V dropped 4 bases and J dropped 2 bases, with 15 bases sitting between them. CDR1 is WSHSY, CDR2 SAAADI, per germline. This CDR3 is CASSGTTKTAYNEQFF. For the CDR3, the DNA is TGCGCCAGCAGTGGTACGACAAAAACAGCCTACAATGAGCAGTTCTTC.

With respect to this clone: A junction end diverges from the germline sequence, so it may reflect a read error. The rearrangement joins TRBV25-1 to TRBJ2-5; TRBD2 is a possible D gene (7 bases). TRBJ2-7 explains the end of the DNA better; the J call may be wrong. Germline V CDR1 and CDR2: MGHDK, SYGVNS. CDR3 length equals 13 residues. CDR3 residues: CARSEGGRYEQYF. DNA of the CDR3: TGTGCCCGCAGTGAGGGGGGGCGCTACGAGCAGTACTTC.

The chain employs TRBV29-1 and TRBJ2-7; TRBD1 is a possible D gene (6 bases). This CDR3 spans 12 amino acids. V lost 6 bases and J 1 base, leaving 10 bases between the germline ends. Germline V gene data show CDR1 as SQVTM and CDR2 as ANQGSEA. CDR3 bases: TGCAGCGTCCCGGGACAATCCTACGAGCAGTACTTC. It specifies CSVPGQSYEQYF.

The chain is built from TRBV11-2 and TRBJ1-3, with a tentative D call TRBD1 (5 bases). The CDR3 extends over 14 amino acids. V was clipped by 5 bases and J by 4 bases, with 12 bases between them. CDR1 SGHAT and CDR2 FQNNGV come from the germline V gene. The CDR3 region has the DNA TGTGCCAGCAGCACCCGGGACGGAGGAAACACCATATATTTT. Encoded protein: CASSTRDGGNTIYF.

Only one count was recorded for this clone. In nucleotides, the CDR3 is TGTGCCAGCAGCTTTGACGGCTTCGATGAAAAACTGTTTTTT. Its translation: CASSFDGFDEKLFF. The rearrangement joins TRBV7-9 to TRBJ1-4; D is unresolved. This CDR3 spans 14 amino acids. V was shortened by 3 bases and J by 6 bases, with 11 bases between the two germline ends. The germline gives CDR1 SEHNR, CDR2 FQNEAQ (reference sequence).

The chain carries TRBV9 and TRBJ2-7; no definite D call. Deletions cut 4 bases from V and 3 bases from J, with 8 bases between. Germline assignment: CDR1 SGDLS and CDR2 YYNGEE. The CDR3 runs 12 residues. CDR3 nucleotide sequence: TGTGCCAGCAGCTCCCGTGGCTACGAGCAGTACTTC. Protein sequence: CASSSRGYEQYF.

The gene calls are TRBV4-2 and TRBJ2-5; a weak D match, TRBD2 (5 bases). The CDR3 consists of 17 residues. V lost 0 bases, J lost 4 bases, and 18 bases lay in between. Germline V gene sequence: CDR1 LGHNA, CDR2 YNFKEQ. CDR3: CASSQDLPSIHRETQYF. Here the CDR3 DNA reads TGTGCCAGCAGCCAAGACCTCCCTAGCATTCATAGAGAGACCCAGTACTTC.

This clone was seen only once. The V call is TRBV6-6, the J call TRBJ2-7, with 9 bases lining up with TRBD1. V trimming: 4 bases; J trimming: 4 bases; junction bases outside the gene matches: 2. In germline, CDR1 is MNHNY, CDR2 SVGAGI (reference sequence). CDR3 length equals 13 residues. The CDR3 here is CASSSGTGYEQYF. The CDR3 DNA follows: TGTGCCAGCAGTTCCGGGACAGGGTACGAGCAGTACTTC.

J is TRBJ2-2 and V is TRBV4-3; D possibly corresponds to TRBD1 (5 bases). CDR1 LGHNA and CDR2 YSLEER come from the germline V gene. Trimming pared 4 bases from V and 0 bases from J, leaving 9 bases between. The CDR3 sequence is 15 residues long. The CDR3 DNA sequence: TGCGCCAGCAGCCGGACACCAACGAACACCGGGGAGCTGTTTTTT. This sequence encodes CASSRTPTNTGELFF.

This rearrangement joins TRBV15 to TRBJ2-7, with TRBD2 identical over 7 bases. Trimming removed 0 bases from V and 2 bases from J; junction bases left unmatched: 4. The CDR3 runs to 15 residues. Germline CDR1 LNHNV, CDR2 YYDKDF (reference sequence). Written as DNA, the CDR3 is TGTGCCACCAGCAGAGATTCGGGGGGAACCTACGAGCAGTACTTC. Translation gives CATSRDSGGTYEQYF.

This sequence joins TRBV10-3 and TRBJ2-7; TRBD2 agrees at 7 bases. With 2 bases clipped from V and 7 bases from J, the junction kept 8 bases outside the gene matches. CDR1 is ENHRY and CDR2 is SYGVKD in the germline V gene. The CDR3 loop spans 14 amino acids. The CDR3 spells CAISEGAGAREQYF. The CDR3 region has the DNA TGTGCCATCAGTGAGGGGGCGGGAGCCCGGGAGCAGTACTTC.

The chain joins TRBV9 to TRBJ2-7; 9 nucleotides align to TRBD2. V shed 3 bases, J shed 9 bases, and the junction held 16 bases outside the gene matches. The CDR3 loop spans 16 amino acids. CDR1 SGDLS and CDR2 YYNGEE come from the germline V gene. The CDR3 loop is CASSEGLAGPEVVQYF. The CDR3 coding sequence is TGTGCCAGCAGCGAGGGGCTAGCGGGGCCCGAGGTCGTGCAGTACTTC.

The V and J genes are TRBV15 and TRBJ1-5, with D perhaps matching TRBD1 (5 bases). CDR1 is LNHNV, CDR2 YYDKDF, per germline (reference sequence). Trimming took 0 bases from V and 2 from J, leaving 5 bases between them. The CDR3 is made up of 14 amino acids. The CDR3 reads CATSRDRGNQPQHF. For the CDR3, the DNA is TGTGCCACCAGCAGAGACAGGGGCAATCAGCCCCAGCATTTT.

The DNA for the CDR3 is TGTGCCACCGGGACAGGGCCCTACGAGCAGTACTTC. Translated, it gives CATGTGPYEQYF. The rearrangement uses TRBV15 and TRBJ2-7; 9 positions agree with TRBD1. The CDR3 is made up of 12 amino acids. Germline V lookup: CDR1 LNHNV, CDR2 YYDKDF (reference sequence). Germline trimming cut 8 bases from V and 2 bases from J; bases unmatched to any gene: 1.

This clone was observed a single time. This chain uses TRBV11-3 with TRBJ2-3; TRBD1 matches at 10 bases. The J segment lost 2 bases and the V segment lost 3 bases, leaving 2 bases of the junction unmatched. Germline assignment: CDR1 SGHNT and CDR2 YENEEA. The CDR3 runs to 15 residues. CDR3 loop: CASSLGQGNTDTQYF. As DNA, the CDR3 is TGTGCCAGCAGCTTGGGACAGGGGAACACAGATACGCAGTATTTT.

This chain connects TRBV7-2 to TRBJ2-3; no clear D. Germline V gives CDR1 SGHTA, CDR2 FQGNSA. This CDR3 comprises 11 residues. Trimming removed 2 bases from V and 8 bases from J, with 5 bases in between. CDR3 amino acids: CASSLHGTQYF. The CDR3 DNA follows: TGTGCCAGCAGCTTACACGGTACGCAGTATTTT.